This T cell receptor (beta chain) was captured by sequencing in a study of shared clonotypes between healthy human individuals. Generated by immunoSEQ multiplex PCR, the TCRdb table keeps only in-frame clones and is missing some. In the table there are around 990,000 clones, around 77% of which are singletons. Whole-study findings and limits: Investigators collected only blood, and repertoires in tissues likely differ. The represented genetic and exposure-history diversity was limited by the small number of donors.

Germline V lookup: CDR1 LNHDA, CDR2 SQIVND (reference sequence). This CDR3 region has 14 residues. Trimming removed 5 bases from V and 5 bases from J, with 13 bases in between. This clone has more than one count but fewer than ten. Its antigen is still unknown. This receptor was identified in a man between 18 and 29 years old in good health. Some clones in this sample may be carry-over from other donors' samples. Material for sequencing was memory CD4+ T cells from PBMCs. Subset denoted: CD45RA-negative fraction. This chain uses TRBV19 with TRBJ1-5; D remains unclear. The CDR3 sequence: CASSQVLVDQPQHF. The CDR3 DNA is TGTGCCAGTAGTCAGGTTTTGGTGGATCAGCCCCAGCATTTT.